This entry lists 29 T cell receptor beta chains sequenced from one sample in a study of blood T cell repertoires in COVID-19. Produced via immunoSEQ multiplex PCR; TCRdb's table is partial and in-frame only. The table records 300,000 to 400,000 clones, approximately 86% of them present only once. The sequencing sample was made of peripheral blood. These receptors were obtained from a woman aged 55 to 70 with COVID-19, enrolled during active disease.

The chain joins TRBV5-8 to TRBJ1-2; TRBD1 matches at 8 bases. Germline V gene data show CDR1 as SGHTS and CDR2 as YDEGEE. After removal of 4 bases from V and 3 bases from J, the junction contained 5 bases not matched to a gene. CDR3 size: 14 residues. The CDR3 sequence is CASSPDRAHYGYTF. The CDR3 nucleotides are TGTGCCAGCAGCCCGGACAGGGCCCACTATGGCTACACCTTC.

This chain connects TRBV5-4 to TRBJ2-1, with TRBD2 matching over 13 bases. V shed 4 bases and J 8 bases; nucleotides not matched to a gene: 6. The V gene's germline CDR1 is SGHNT and CDR2 YYREEE (reference sequence). The CDR3 has 15 residues. The CDR3 is CASSKGTSGVDEQFF. The CDR3, as DNA: TGTGCCAGCAGCAAAGGGACTAGCGGGGTGGATGAGCAGTTCTTC.

The chain combines TRBV4-3 with TRBJ1-1; D perhaps matches TRBD1 (6 bases). The CDR3 totals 14 residues. Germline-derived CDR1 and CDR2 are LGHNA and YSLEER. Trimming removed 2 bases from V and 3 bases from J, with 10 bases in between. CDR3: CASSQPGHYTEAFF. CDR3 DNA sequence: TGCGCCAGCAGCCAACCGGGACACTACACTGAAGCTTTCTTT.

This chain joins TRBV27 and TRBJ2-1, with D possibly matching TRBD2 (5 bases). Germline values: CDR1 MNHEY, CDR2 SMNVEV (reference sequence). This CDR3 comprises 15 residues. Trimming removed 3 bases at V and 3 bases at J, with 12 bases between. CDR3 nucleotides: TGTGCCAGCAGTTTGGGCGCCGGGAACTACAATGAGCAGTTCTTC. Protein sequence: CASSLGAGNYNEQFF.

In this sample, this clone turned up a few times. CDR3 nucleotide sequence: TGTGCCAGCAGTGAATATCAGGAGGGGACTGAAGCTTTCTTT. Protein: CASSEYQEGTEAFF. The chain is built from TRBV25-1 and TRBJ1-1, with D perhaps TRBD1 (5 bases). V was pared by 0 bases and J by 5 bases, with 10 bases between. Per the germline V gene, CDR1 is MGHDK and CDR2 is SYGVNS. This CDR3 has 14 residues. Complete variable domain (other parts from reference TRBV25-1 and TRBJ1-1): EADIYQTPRYLVIGTGKKITLECSQTMGHDKMYWYQQDPGMELHLIHYSYGVNSTEKGDLSSESTVSRIRTEHFPLTLESARPSHTSQYLCASSEYQEGTEAFFGQGTRLTVV.

The chain combines TRBV2 with TRBJ2-5; 11 bases match TRBD2. Germline assignment: CDR1 SNHLY and CDR2 FYNNEI. The CDR3 length is 14 residues. Unmatched junction bases numbered 1, after V lost 6 bases and J lost 1 base. CDR3 sequence: CASSGTSGQETQYF. CDR3 nucleotide sequence: TGTGCCAGCAGCGGGACTAGCGGCCAAGAGACCCAGTACTTC.

This chain connects TRBV7-9 to TRBJ2-1, with no clear D. Germline loops: CDR1 SEHNR, CDR2 FQNEAQ (reference sequence). The CDR3 has 13 amino acids. Trimming left V 3 bases short and J 5 bases short, with 8 bases between. The CDR3 sequence: CASSLTSDNEQFF. As DNA, the CDR3 is TGTGCCAGCAGCTTGACCAGCGACAATGAGCAGTTCTTC. The whole variable domain, remainder taken from reference TRBV7-9 and TRBJ2-1, is DTGVSQNPRHKITKRGQNVTFRCDPISEHNRLYWYRQTLGQGPEFLTYFQNEAQLEKSRLLSDRFSAERPKGSFSTLEIQRTEQGDSAMYLCASSLTSDNEQFFGPGTRLTVL.

CDR3 coding DNA: TGCAGCGTTGAAGGGGGGCCGAGCATGAACACTGAAGCTTTCTTT. Translated, it gives CSVEGGPSMNTEAFF. The rearrangement links TRBV29-1 to TRBJ1-1; weak D call: TRBD1 (6 bases). V was shortened by 1 base and J by 0 bases, with 12 bases between the two germline ends. The CDR3 is 15 amino acids. Germline V gene sequence: CDR1 SQVTM, CDR2 ANQGSEA.

This chain's CDR3 is CASSYRRGGRQETQYF. The CDR3 DNA sequence: TGTGCCAGCAGTTATAGGCGGGGGGGTCGTCAAGAGACCCAGTACTTC. The V call is TRBV6-2 or TRBV6-3, the J call TRBJ2-5; 9 bases fit TRBD2. With V trimmed by 3 bases and J by 2 bases, 7 bases remained unmatched. The CDR3 consists of 16 residues. CDR1 is MNHEY and CDR2 is SVGEGT in the germline V gene.

V usage is TRBV6-2 or TRBV6-3 and J usage is TRBJ1-1, with 7 bases identical to TRBD1. After removal of 0 bases from V and 7 bases from J, the junction contained 5 bases not matched to a gene. This CDR3 has 14 amino acids. Germline lookup yields CDR1 MNHEY and CDR2 SVGEGT. The CDR3 nucleotides are TGTGCCAGCAGTTACTCGACCTGGGACAGTGAAGCTTTCTTT. It specifies CASSYSTWDSEAFF.

The chain recombines TRBV6-5 with TRBJ1-4, with TRBD1 as a possible D gene (6 bases). The V gene lost 6 bases and the J gene lost 8 bases, with 10 bases spanning the gap. The CDR3 is made up of 12 amino acids. CDR1 is MNHEY and CDR2 is SVGAGI in the germline V gene. CDR3 sequence reads: CASRGGAEKLFF. DNA for the CDR3: TGTGCCAGCAGAGGGGGGGCGGAAAAACTGTTTTTT.

The V gene is TRBV7-9, the J gene TRBJ1-2, with D tentatively TRBD1 (6 bases). The CDR3 spans 14 residues. Trimming pared 6 bases from V and 1 base from J, leaving 12 bases between. The germline V gene encodes CDR1 SEHNR and CDR2 FQNEAQ (reference sequence). CDR3 sequence (DNA): TGTGCCAGCAGTAAAGGACAGCTTAACTATGGCTACACCTTC. Translation gives CASSKGQLNYGYTF. Combining the CDR3 with reference TRBV7-9 and TRBJ1-2 gives the whole variable domain DTGVSQNPRHKITKRGQNVTFRCDPISEHNRLYWYRQTLGQGPEFLTYFQNEAQLEKSRLLSDRFSAERPKGSFSTLEIQRTEQGDSAMYLCASSKGQLNYGYTFGSGTRLTVV.

The chain employs TRBV11-2 and TRBJ2-5; 9 nucleotides match TRBD2. The CDR3 has 16 residues. The germline gives CDR1 SGHAT, CDR2 FQNNGV. The V segment lost 5 bases and the J segment 5 bases; nucleotides outside the gene matches: 12. The CDR3 here is CASSHLGTSPSETQYF. The CDR3 bases are TGTGCCAGCAGCCACCTTGGGACTAGCCCCTCGGAGACCCAGTACTTC.

This chain joins TRBV25-1 and TRBJ2-5; TRBD2 is a possible D gene (5 bases). Trimming stripped 6 bases from V and 1 base from J, with 12 bases between. Germline CDR1 MGHDK, CDR2 SYGVNS. CDR3 size: 14 residues. The CDR3 coding sequence is TGTGCCAGCAGGTCTACTAGGACCCAAGAGACCCAGTACTTC. Its translation is CASRSTRTQETQYF.

The chain employs TRBV30 and TRBJ1-5; tentatively, D is TRBD1 (6 bases). The CDR3 is made up of 13 amino acids. The V gene's germline CDR1 is GTSNPN and CDR2 SVGIG (reference sequence). The germline V and J ends were trimmed by 7 bases and 1 base, with 11 bases remaining between them. The CDR3: CALQQGSNQPQHF. CDR3 nucleotide sequence: TGTGCCTTACAACAGGGCAGCAATCAGCCCCAGCATTTT.

The V gene is TRBV11-3, the J gene TRBJ2-4; TRBD1 matches at 9 bases. The CDR3 spans 14 residues. From germline, CDR1 is SGHNT and CDR2 YENEEA. Trimming took 6 bases from V and 8 from J; bases not matched to a gene: 8. The CDR3 DNA follows: TGTGCCAGCAGTCACAGGGGGCTCGGAGACATTCAGTACTTC. This sequence encodes CASSHRGLGDIQYF.

In DNA, the CDR3 is TGTGCCAGTACCGTCACAGGGGCTGGGGCCAACGTCCTGACTTTC. Residues: CASTVTGAGANVLTF. V is TRBV19 and J is TRBJ2-6, with 7 positions matching TRBD1. Trimming cost V 7 bases and J 2 bases; bases outside gene matches: 5. Germline values: CDR1 LNHDA, CDR2 SQIVND (reference sequence). The CDR3 totals 15 residues.

The genes are TRBV28 and TRBJ1-2, with D tentatively TRBD1 (5 bases). Germline CDR1 MDHEN, CDR2 SYDVKM. The CDR3 runs to 16 residues. Between the trimmed V and J ends, which lost 7 bases and 8 bases, there was a span of 26 bases. CDR3 protein: CASNLAGTLKPGGYTF. The CDR3 region has the DNA TGTGCCAGCAATCTCGCCGGGACTCTCAAACCGGGGGGCTACACCTTC.

The CDR3 DNA follows: TGTGCCAGCAGTCCGCGGGAGGGGGCCTACGAGCAGTACTTC. It encodes CASSPREGAYEQYF. The chain recombines TRBV27 with TRBJ2-7; 9 bases fit TRBD2. V lost 5 bases and J lost 2; bases outside the gene matches: 4. The CDR3 has 14 residues. CDR1 and CDR2 (germline): MNHEY, SMNVEV (reference sequence).

J is TRBJ2-1 and V is TRBV7-3; D might be TRBD2 (5 bases). V gave up 5 bases and J gave up 0 bases, with 11 bases separating them. The germline V gene encodes CDR1 SGHTA and CDR2 FQGTGA. The CDR3 consists of 15 residues. CDR3 loop: CASSKAASSYNEQFF. CDR3 nucleotides: TGTGCCAGCAGCAAAGCGGCAAGCTCCTACAATGAGCAGTTCTTC. Based on the CDR3 plus reference TRBV7-3 and TRBJ2-1, the full variable domain is GAGVSQTPSNKVTEKGKYVELRCDPISGHTALYWYRQSLGQGPEFLIYFQGTGAADDSGLPNDRFFAVRPEGSVSTLKIQRTERGDSAVYLCASSKAASSYNEQFFGPGTRLTVL.

This CDR3 reads CASSSQFYGYTF. The CDR3 nucleotides are TGTGCCAGCAGTTCCCAGTTCTATGGCTACACCTTC. This chain connects TRBV11-2 to TRBJ1-2; D unresolved. CDR1 SGHAT and CDR2 FQNNGV come from the germline V gene. The V gene lost 6 bases and the J gene lost 4 bases, with 9 bases spanning the gap. The CDR3 is 12 residues long.

The chain combines TRBV7-8 with TRBJ1-1; TRBD1 agrees at 8 bases. V trimming: 5 bases; J trimming: 1 base; junction bases outside the gene matches: 9. This CDR3 is 16 amino acids long. CDR1 is SGHVS and CDR2 is FQNEAQ in the germline V gene. The CDR3 protein is CASSRGHRGGNTEAFF. In nucleotides, the CDR3 is TGTGCCAGCAGCCGGGGCCACAGGGGGGGGAACACTGAAGCTTTCTTT.

The count of this clone is one. The rearrangement links TRBV6-1 to TRBJ2-1; perhaps TRBD2 as D (5 bases). Germline V gene data show CDR1 as MNHNS and CDR2 as SASEGT. The CDR3 totals 12 residues. V lost 6 bases and J 6 bases, leaving 9 bases between the germline ends. The CDR3 reads CASRIGGNEQFF. The CDR3 region has the DNA TGTGCCAGCAGAATCGGAGGCAATGAGCAGTTCTTC.

The J gene is TRBJ2-5, the V gene TRBV12-3 or TRBV12-4, with 7 nucleotides matching TRBD2. The CDR3 contains 12 residues. V dropped 3 bases and J dropped 5; count of bases not matched to a gene: 0. CDR3: CASSFGGETQYF. The CDR3, as DNA: TGTGCCAGCAGTTTCGGGGGGGAGACCCAGTACTTC.

The chain recombines TRBV3-1 (or the pseudogene TRBV3-2) with TRBJ1-5; a possible D gene is TRBD1 (6 bases). CDR3 size: 16 residues. The V end lost 0 bases, the J end lost 6 bases, and 15 bases lay between the germline ends. Per the germline V gene, CDR1 is LGHDT and CDR2 is YNNKEL (reference sequence). The CDR3 reads CASSQDSGGLGQPQHF. The CDR3 DNA follows: TGTGCCAGCAGCCAAGATTCCGGGGGGCTGGGTCAGCCCCAGCATTTT.

The chain combines TRBV27 with TRBJ1-2; 9 positions agree with TRBD1. The V and J ends lost 7 bases and 6 bases, in that order; junction bases with no gene match: 6. CDR3 length: 13 residues. Germline CDR1 MNHEY, CDR2 SMNVEV (reference sequence). CDR3 nucleotides: TGTGCCAGCAAGCGGACAGGGGTAGATGGCTACACCTTC. The encoded protein is CASKRTGVDGYTF.

This chain links TRBV27 with TRBJ2-2, with 9 bases that match TRBD1. This CDR3 region has 15 residues. With 3 bases clipped from V and 6 bases from J, the junction kept 5 bases outside the gene matches. Germline V gene lookup returns CDR1 MNHEY and CDR2 SMNVEV (reference sequence). The CDR3 DNA reads TGTGCCAGCAGTTTGTTACAGGGGGCCGCCGGGGAGCTGTTTTTT. Translation gives CASSLLQGAAGELFF.

The chain employs TRBV3-1 (or the pseudogene TRBV3-2) and TRBJ2-1; D is unclear. Trimming took off 0 bases at V and 4 bases at J, with 19 bases between the two ends. The CDR3 runs 18 residues. CDR1 and CDR2 from the germline V gene are LGHDT and YNNKEL (reference sequence). The CDR3 region has the DNA TGTGCCAGCAGCCAAGAGCAATCGGTAACGTTCTGGTACAATGAGCAGTTCTTC. The encoded protein is CASSQEQSVTFWYNEQFF.

The genes are TRBV18 and TRBJ1-5; D call uncertain. The CDR3 consists of 16 residues. The germline V gene encodes CDR1 KGHSH and CDR2 LQKENI. Trimming stripped 3 bases from V and 7 bases from J, with 19 bases between. The CDR3, as DNA: TGTGCCAGCTCACCCCTCCGGGGAGAGATGGGACAGCCCCAGCATTTT. This sequence encodes CASSPLRGEMGQPQHF.